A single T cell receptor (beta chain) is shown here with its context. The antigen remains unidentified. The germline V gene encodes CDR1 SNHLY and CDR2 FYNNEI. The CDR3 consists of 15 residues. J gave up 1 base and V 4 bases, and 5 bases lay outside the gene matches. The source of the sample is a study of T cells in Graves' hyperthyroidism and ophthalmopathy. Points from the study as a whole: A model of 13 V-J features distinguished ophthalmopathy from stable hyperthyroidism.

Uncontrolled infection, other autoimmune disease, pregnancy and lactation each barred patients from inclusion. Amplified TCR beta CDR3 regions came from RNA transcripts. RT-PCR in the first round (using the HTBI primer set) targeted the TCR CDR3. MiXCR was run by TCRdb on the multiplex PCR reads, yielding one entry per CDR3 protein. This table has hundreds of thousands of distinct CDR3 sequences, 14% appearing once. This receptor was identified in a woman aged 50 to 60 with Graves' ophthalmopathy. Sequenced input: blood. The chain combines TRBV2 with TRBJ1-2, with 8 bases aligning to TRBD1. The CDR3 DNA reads TGTGCCAGCAGTGTGGTAGGACAGGGTAACTATGGCTACACCTTC. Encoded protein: CASSVVGQGNYGYTF.